This T cell receptor (beta chain) was captured by sequencing in a study of blood T cell repertoires in COVID-19. TCRdb keeps only in-frame clones here, not all; method: immunoSEQ multiplex PCR. The sample has 300,000 to 400,000 clones; roughly 86% are singletons. Germline CDR1 reads SGHVS; CDR2 reads FQNEAQ. Trimming took 5 bases from V and 7 from J, leaving 5 bases between them. The CDR3 runs 11 residues. This clone was seen once. The Seattle patients joined while their infection was active and were tracked longitudinally afterward. The sequencing input was peripheral blood. The TCR originated in a woman in her 70s with COVID-19, enrolled during active disease. V gene TRBV7-8 combines with J gene TRBJ2-2; no clear D gene. The CDR3 nucleotides read TGTGCCAGCAGCCTCCTCGGGGAGCTGTTTTTT. It encodes CASSLLGELFF.